This T cell receptor (beta chain) was identified during a study of breast tumors, draining lymph nodes, adjacent tissues. Whole-study results and caveats: Tumor T cell lymph node origin was a supported hypothesis, not proven. Compared with lymph nodes, tumors were less diverse; compared with nontumor tissue, more. Compared with basal-like, luminal-like tumors shared significantly more repertoire with nontumor tissue.

A remark on this clonotype: Its target is not known.

The CDR3 length is 12 residues. V dropped 1 base and J dropped 7 bases, with 7 bases sitting between them. Breast cancer patients provided tissue from their axillary draining lymph nodes. From the multiplex PCR reads, TCRdb called clonotypes with MiXCR, one entry per CDR3 protein. The sample gives 200,000 to 250,000 distinct CDR3 sequences, around 32% of which show up once; 1.4% is in the top ten. The rearrangement joins TRBV12-3 or TRBV12-4 to TRBJ1-1; D is ambiguous. This clonotype originated in a female donor with breast cancer. Some clones in this sample may be carry-over from other donors' samples. Sequenced: axillary lymph node tissue. The CDR3 spells CASSLGRDEAFF. DNA of the CDR3: TGTGCCAGCAGTTTAGGGCGGGATGAAGCTTTCTTT.